The 24 T cell receptor beta chains reported below all come from one sample, sequenced in a study of cytomegalovirus exposure and HLA in healthy donors (dated by TCRdb to the late 2010s). The method was the immunoSEQ multiplex PCR assay. For the multiplex PCR, a mixture combining 60 forward primers for TCR Vbeta segments and 13 reverse primers for TCR Jbeta segments was used. This is the immuneACCESS table as TCRdb keeps it, with only in-frame sequences that have V and J called. A part of the clones is gone; compared with another copy, unresolved V genes explain less than half, and the rest is unexplained. The sample table shows about 120,000 clones, and about 10% are seen once. Of the sample, approximately 4.4% falls within the top ten clones. The sample consisted of PBMCs. These receptors all come from a woman in her late teens or twenties in good health and CMV-seropositive.

This clone was detected only a few times. The V gene is TRBV30, the J gene TRBJ1-4, with 7 nucleotides matching TRBD1. The CDR3 loop spans 15 amino acids. Germline V gene data show CDR1 as GTSNPN and CDR2 as SVGIG (reference sequence). The V and J ends lost 4 bases and 3 bases, in that order; junction bases with no gene match: 8. The CDR3 coding sequence is TGTGCCTGGACTAAGACAGGGAAATCTAATGAAAAACTGTTTTTT. This codes for CAWTKTGKSNEKLFF.

This chain joins TRBV4-1 and TRBJ1-4; possibly TRBD1 for D (5 bases). This CDR3 is built from 15 residues. Germline V gene data show CDR1 as MGHRA and CDR2 as YSYEKL. Trimming left V 5 bases short and J 6 bases short, with 16 bases between. In DNA, the CDR3 is TGCGCCAGCAGCAAACAACCGGGGGGGGATGAAAAACTGTTTTTT. The encoded protein is CASSKQPGGDEKLFF.

This clone was observed a few times. The V gene is TRBV11-2, the J gene TRBJ2-7; D may be TRBD2 (5 bases). V was trimmed by 5 bases and J by 3 bases, leaving 17 bases between them. Germline V gene lookup returns CDR1 SGHAT and CDR2 FQNNGV. This CDR3 contains 15 residues. The CDR3 DNA follows: TGTGCCAGCAGCCCTCCTAGCACGTCCTTCTACGAGCAGTACTTC. Its protein product is CASSPPSTSFYEQYF. Filled out from reference TRBV11-2 and TRBJ2-7, the complete variable domain reads EAGVAQSPRYKIIEKRQSVAFWCNPISGHATLYWYQQILGQGPKLLIQFQNNGVVDDSQLPKDRFSAERLKGVDSTLKIQPAKLEDSAVYLCASSPPSTSFYEQYFGPGTRLTVT.

This clone was counted between two and nine times. The chain recombines TRBV30 with TRBJ1-5; D possibly corresponds to TRBD1 (5 bases). V was cut by 8 bases and J by 4 bases, with 18 bases left in between. Germline CDR1 is GTSNPN and CDR2 is SVGIG (reference sequence). This CDR3 comprises 14 residues. The chain's CDR3 is CAARVGTANQPQHF. CDR3 DNA: TGTGCCGCGAGGGTCGGGACTGCTAATCAGCCCCAGCATTTT.

V gene TRBV27 combines with J gene TRBJ1-5; 12 bases are shared with TRBD1. CDR3 length: 19 residues. Germline V gene sequence: CDR1 MNHEY, CDR2 SMNVEV (reference sequence). The J segment lost 0 bases and the V segment lost 8 bases, leaving 14 bases of the junction unmatched. CDR3 region: CASRPLGDRGRNSNQPQHF. The CDR3 DNA reads TGTGCCAGCCGACCTTTAGGGGACAGGGGGCGGAATAGCAATCAGCCCCAGCATTTT.

V is TRBV7-9 and J is TRBJ2-2; 10 bases agree with TRBD2. Per germline, CDR1 SEHNR and CDR2 FQNEAQ (reference sequence). V trimming: 4 bases; J trimming: 8 bases; junction bases outside the gene matches: 13. This CDR3 has 17 amino acids. Here the CDR3 DNA reads TGTGCCAGCAGCTCCCGGACTAGCGGAGGACCAGGAGGGGAGCTGTTTTTT. Amino acid sequence: CASSSRTSGGPGGELFF.

The chain carries TRBV6-1 and TRBJ2-1; 7 bases align to TRBD2. The CDR3 loop spans 11 amino acids. Trimming took 5 bases from V and 9 from J; bases not matched to a gene: 1. Germline values: CDR1 MNHNS, CDR2 SASEGT. The CDR3 region is CASSTGGEQFF. CDR3 in DNA: TGTGCCAGCAGTACGGGAGGTGAGCAGTTCTTC.

This clone was observed a few times. This chain links TRBV10-3 with TRBJ2-1; 9 positions agree with TRBD2. Germline V lookup: CDR1 ENHRY, CDR2 SYGVKD. V trimming: 5 bases; J trimming: 6 bases; junction bases outside the gene matches: 5. The CDR3 runs to 14 residues. In nucleotides, the CDR3 is TGTGCCATCAGTACTTCTAGCGGGGTCAATGAGCAGTTCTTC. Encoded protein: CAISTSSGVNEQFF.

This clone was seen a few times. The chain employs TRBV30 and TRBJ1-4; D possibly corresponds to TRBD1 (5 bases). The CDR3 runs 14 residues. Germline V gene sequence: CDR1 GTSNPN, CDR2 SVGIG (reference sequence). With 3 bases removed from V and 3 bases from J, the gap between germline ends came to 11 bases. The CDR3 nucleotides read TGTGCCTGGAGCGGAGGGGTTTCTAATGAAAAACTGTTTTTT. Translated: CAWSGGVSNEKLFF. Together with reference TRBV30 and TRBJ1-4, the CDR3 gives the full variable domain: SQTIHQWPATLVQPVGSPLSLECTVEGTSNPNLYWYRQAAGRGLQLLFYSVGIGQISSEVPQNLSASRPQDRQFILSSKKLLLSDSGFYLCAWSGGVSNEKLFFGSGTQLSVL.

The CDR3 loop is CASTTRRATKSSYEQYF. Written as DNA, the CDR3 is TGTGCCAGCACCACTAGGAGAGCGACGAAGAGCTCCTACGAGCAGTACTTC. This chain links TRBV21-1 with TRBJ2-7; TRBD2 is the table's D call and was not checked against the DNA. TRBV21-1 is classified as a pseudogene. The CDR3 has 17 residues.

This chain links TRBV6-1 with TRBJ1-2; 9 bases are a match to TRBD1. Germline trimming cut 8 bases from V and 4 bases from J; bases unmatched to any gene: 5. The CDR3 is 13 residues long. CDR1 is MNHNS, CDR2 SASEGT, per germline. This CDR3 reads CASLGTGTYGYTF. The CDR3 DNA is TGTGCCAGCCTCGGGACAGGGACCTATGGCTACACCTTC.

The chain links TRBV5-1 to TRBJ2-1, with 7 bases that match TRBD2. Per germline, CDR1 SGHRS and CDR2 YFSETQ. The trim removed 1 base at V and 8 bases at J, leaving 3 bases unmatched. The CDR3 extends over 13 amino acids. The CDR3 DNA reads as TGCGCCAGCAGCTTGCGGGCGGGAGATGAGCAGTTCTTC. Residues: CASSLRAGDEQFF.

The V call is TRBV7-9, the J call TRBJ2-5; 13 nucleotides line up with TRBD2. The CDR3 contains 18 residues. Germline lookup yields CDR1 SEHNR and CDR2 FQNEAQ (reference sequence). V was clipped by 5 bases and J by 5 bases; unmatched bases: 14. The CDR3 nucleotides are TGTGCCAGCAGCAAACGACTAGCGGGAGGACCTACCAAGGAGACCCAGTACTTC. Translation gives CASSKRLAGGPTKETQYF.

This chain links TRBV11-2 with TRBJ1-1; no clear D. V was clipped by 2 bases and J by 0 bases, with 7 bases between them. Germline V gene lookup returns CDR1 SGHAT and CDR2 FQNNGV. The CDR3 runs to 14 residues. In nucleotides, the CDR3 is TGTGCCAGCAGCTTACAGACAATGAACACTGAAGCTTTCTTT. Amino acids: CASSLQTMNTEAFF.

The rearrangement uses TRBV6-1 and TRBJ1-3; TRBD1 matches at 7 bases. Trimming removed 7 bases from V and 4 bases from J; junction bases left unmatched: 10. The CDR3 totals 15 residues. Germline CDR1 is MNHNS and CDR2 is SASEGT. CDR3: CASTFDRVGGNTIYF. The CDR3 DNA is TGTGCCAGCACATTCGACAGGGTGGGCGGAAACACCATATATTTT.

For the CDR3, the DNA is TGCAGCGTTGGACGGGGCACAGATACGCAGTATTTT. It is translated as CSVGRGTDTQYF. This chain links TRBV29-1 with TRBJ2-3; no reliable D call. The CDR3 is 12 residues long. V gave up 4 bases and J gave up 1 base, with 6 bases separating them. CDR1 is SQVTM, CDR2 ANQGSEA, per germline.

The DNA for the CDR3 is TGTGCCAGCAGCTTGGCCTCAGGCTCCTCTGGGGCCAACGTCCTGACTTTC. The encoded protein is CASSLASGSSGANVLTF. This chain connects TRBV5-6 to TRBJ2-6, with D unclear. Germline-derived CDR1 and CDR2 are SGHDT and YYEEEE. V gave up 0 bases and J gave up 0 bases, with 10 bases separating them. This CDR3 region has 17 residues.

This clone was detected only a few times. CDR3: CASSGVRGGAGELFF. CDR3 in DNA: TGTGCCAGCAGCGGGGTGAGGGGGGGTGCCGGGGAGCTGTTTTTT. The chain links TRBV9 to TRBJ2-2, with D tentatively TRBD2 (7 bases). Germline CDR1 and CDR2: SGDLS and YYNGEE. The CDR3 is made up of 15 amino acids. The germline V and J ends were trimmed by 3 bases and 6 bases, with 15 bases remaining between them.

The rearrangement links TRBV19 to TRBJ1-2; D ambiguous. V lost 2 bases to trimming and J lost 7 bases, with 11 bases between them. The CDR3 spans 13 residues. Germline CDR1 and CDR2: LNHDA and SQIVND (reference sequence). CDR3 nucleotides: TGTGCCAGTAGTATATCGGCGGGTTCTGGCTACACCTTC. Residues: CASSISAGSGYTF.

This clone has just a few counts. The chain carries TRBV5-6 and TRBJ2-1; no clear D gene. Germline CDR1 is SGHDT and CDR2 is YYEEEE. CDR3 length equals 9 residues. Trimming took off 7 bases at V and 8 bases at J, with 4 bases between the two ends. CDR3 protein: CASGDEQFF. CDR3 DNA: TGTGCCAGCGGAGATGAGCAGTTCTTC. Full variable domain (missing parts from reference TRBV5-6 and TRBJ2-1): DAGVTQSPTHLIKTRGQQVTLRCSPKSGHDTVSWYQQALGQGPQFIFQYYEEEERQRGNFPDRFSGHQFPNYSSELNVNALLLGDSALYLCASGDEQFFGPGTRLTVL.

V usage is TRBV2 and J usage is TRBJ2-3; D possibly corresponds to TRBD2 (6 bases). Germline CDR1 reads SNHLY; CDR2 reads FYNNEI. The V end lost 9 bases, the J end lost 5 bases, and 12 bases lay between the germline ends. The CDR3 is 12 residues long. CDR3 loop: CARREVGDTQYF. The CDR3 nucleotides read TGTGCCAGAAGGGAGGTCGGAGATACGCAGTATTTT.

A few counts support this clone. J is TRBJ2-1 and V is TRBV7-8, with a tentative D call TRBD2 (6 bases). In germline, CDR1 is SGHVS, CDR2 FQNEAQ. Trimming removed 3 bases from V and 5 bases from J, with 17 bases in between. The CDR3 runs 16 residues. The CDR3 reads CASSLGRLGGNNEQFF. The CDR3 DNA reads TGTGCCAGCAGCTTGGGCCGACTAGGTGGGAACAATGAGCAGTTCTTC.

This clone was recorded a few times. CDR3 amino acids: CASLGAGPGTQYF. DNA for the CDR3: TGTGCCAGCCTCGGAGCGGGCCCAGGAACCCAGTACTTC. This sequence joins TRBV5-6 and TRBJ2-5; tentative D call: TRBD2 (6 bases). Per the germline V gene, CDR1 is SGHDT and CDR2 is YYEEEE. Trimming stripped 7 bases from V and 8 bases from J, with 18 bases between. This CDR3 region has 13 residues. The entire variable domain, with the rest obtained from reference TRBV5-6 and TRBJ2-5, is as follows: DAGVTQSPTHLIKTRGQQVTLRCSPKSGHDTVSWYQQALGQGPQFIFQYYEEEERQRGNFPDRFSGHQFPNYSSELNVNALLLGDSALYLCASLGAGPGTQYFGPGTRLLVL.

This clone appeared a few times. The chain links TRBV18 to TRBJ1-5, with D possibly matching TRBD1 (5 bases). Germline V gene data show CDR1 as KGHSH and CDR2 as LQKENI. The CDR3 is made up of 15 amino acids. Trimming pared 4 bases from V and 0 bases from J, leaving 10 bases between. This CDR3 reads CASSQQANSNQPQHF. CDR3 nucleotides: TGTGCCAGCTCACAACAGGCTAATAGCAATCAGCCCCAGCATTTT.